This TCR beta chain was found in a study of CD8 T cells in ankylosing spondylitis. Study-wide results and limits: CD8+ disease-linked clones were present at relatively low frequencies in blood. For ankylosing spondylitis blood, a TCR beta motif of eight or nine highly homologous variants appeared characteristic.

This clonotype was detected only a few times. Its cognate antigen is unknown. TCRdb analysed the 5' RACE reads with MiXCR anew, one entry per CDR3 protein. The sample has about 340,000 distinct CDR3 sequences; around 20% are singletons. Trimming at V came to 7 bases and at J to 1 base, leaving 3 bases not matched to a gene. Germline lookup yields CDR1 SNHLY and CDR2 FYNNEI. CDR3 length: 13 amino acids. The clonotype originates from a male donor with ankylosing spondylitis or in good health (not recorded which). Specimen: blood, either unsorted or a sorted T cell fraction (not recorded which). This chain uses TRBV2 with TRBJ2-5; 7 bases align to TRBD2. In DNA form, the CDR3 reads TGTGCCAGCACTCCTAGCGGCCAAGAGACCCAGTACTTC. Translation gives CASTPSGQETQYF.